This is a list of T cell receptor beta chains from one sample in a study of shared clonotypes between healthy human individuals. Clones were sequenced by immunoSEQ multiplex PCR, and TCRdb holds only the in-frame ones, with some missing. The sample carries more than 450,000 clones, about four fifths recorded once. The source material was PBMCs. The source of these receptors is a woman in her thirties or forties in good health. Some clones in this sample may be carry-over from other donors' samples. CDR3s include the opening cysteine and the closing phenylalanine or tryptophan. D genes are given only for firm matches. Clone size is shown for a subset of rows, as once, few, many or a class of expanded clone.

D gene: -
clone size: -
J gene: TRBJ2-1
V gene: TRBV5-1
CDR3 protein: CASRREPNNEQFF
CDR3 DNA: TGCGCCAGCAGGAGGGAACCTAACAATGAGCAGTTCTTC

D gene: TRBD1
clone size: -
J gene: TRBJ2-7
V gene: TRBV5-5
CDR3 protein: CASSFRTGLYEQYF
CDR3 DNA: TGTGCCAGCAGCTTCCGGACAGGGTTGTACGAGCAGTACTTC

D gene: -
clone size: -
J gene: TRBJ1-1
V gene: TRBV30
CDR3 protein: CAWDRQDKAFF
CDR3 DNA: TGTGCCTGGGACAGACAGGATAAAGCTTTCTTT

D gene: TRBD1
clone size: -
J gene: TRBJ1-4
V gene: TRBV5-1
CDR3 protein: CASSLGQGTNEKLFF
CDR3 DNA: TGCGCCAGCAGCTTAGGACAGGGCACTAATGAAAAACTGTTTTTT

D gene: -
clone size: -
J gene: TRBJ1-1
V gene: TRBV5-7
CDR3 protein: CASSLEGNTEAFF
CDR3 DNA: TGTGCCAGCAGCTTGGAAGGGAACACTGAAGCTTTCTTT

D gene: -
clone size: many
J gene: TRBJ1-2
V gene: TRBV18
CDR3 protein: CASSRGRDGYTF
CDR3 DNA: TGTGCCAGCTCGCGGGGCAGGGATGGCTACACCTTC

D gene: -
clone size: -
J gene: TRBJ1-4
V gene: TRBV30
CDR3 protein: CAWRDGFNEKLFF
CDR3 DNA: TGTGCCTGGAGGGACGGATTTAATGAAAAACTGTTTTTT

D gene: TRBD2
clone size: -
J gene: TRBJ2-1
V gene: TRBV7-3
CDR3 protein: CASSPLAGGPSGNEQFF
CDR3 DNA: TGTGCCAGCAGCCCCCTAGCGGGAGGACCTTCGGGGAATGAGCAGTTCTTC

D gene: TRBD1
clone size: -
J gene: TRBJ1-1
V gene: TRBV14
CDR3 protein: CASSPGRTGENTEAFF
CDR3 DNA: TGTGCCAGCAGCCCCGGCCGGACAGGGGAAAACACTGAAGCTTTCTTT

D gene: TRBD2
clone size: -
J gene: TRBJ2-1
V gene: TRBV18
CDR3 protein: CASSPPTSGRGEQFF
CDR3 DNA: TGTGCCAGCTCACCACCGACTAGCGGGAGGGGAGAGCAGTTCTTC

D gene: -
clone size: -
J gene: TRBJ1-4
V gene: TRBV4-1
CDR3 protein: CASSPSPVESKEKLFF
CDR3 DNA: TGCGCCAGCAGCCCCTCCCCGGTGGAGTCTAAAGAAAAACTGTTTTTT

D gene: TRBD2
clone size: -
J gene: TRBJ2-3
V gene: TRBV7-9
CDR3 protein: CASSLGPSGSMGTDTQYF
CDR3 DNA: TGTGCCAGCAGCTTGGGGCCTAGCGGGAGTATGGGCACAGATACGCAGTATTTT

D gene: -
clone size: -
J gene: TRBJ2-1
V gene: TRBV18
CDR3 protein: CASSPTRDHEQFF
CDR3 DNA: TGTGCCAGCTCACCAACGAGGGATCATGAGCAGTTCTTC

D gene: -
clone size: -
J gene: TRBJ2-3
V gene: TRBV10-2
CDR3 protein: CASKSPDTQYF
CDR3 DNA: TGCGCCAGCAAGAGCCCAGATACGCAGTATTTT

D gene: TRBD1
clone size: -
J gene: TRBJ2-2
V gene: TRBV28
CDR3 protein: CATYRGDTGELFF
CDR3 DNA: TGTGCCACGTACAGGGGAGACACCGGGGAGCTGTTTTTT

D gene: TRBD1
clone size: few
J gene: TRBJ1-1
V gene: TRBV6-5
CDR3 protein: CASSSTGDGTEAFF
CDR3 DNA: TGTGCCAGCAGTTCCACAGGGGATGGCACTGAAGCTTTCTTT

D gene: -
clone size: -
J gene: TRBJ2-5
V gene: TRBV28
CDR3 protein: CASSFQGKTQYF
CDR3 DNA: TGTGCCAGCAGTTTCCAGGGAAAGACCCAGTACTTC

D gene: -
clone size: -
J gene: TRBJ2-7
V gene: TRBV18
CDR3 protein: CASSPASYEQYF
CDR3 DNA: TGTGCCAGCTCACCCGCCTCCTACGAGCAGTACTTC

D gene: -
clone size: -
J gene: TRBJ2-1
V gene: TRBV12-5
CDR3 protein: CASGHMVGDNEQFF
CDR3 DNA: TGTGCTAGTGGACACATGGTGGGAGACAATGAGCAGTTCTTC

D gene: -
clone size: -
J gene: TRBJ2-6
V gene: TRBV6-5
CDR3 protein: CASSYSSGANVLTF
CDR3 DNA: TGTGCCAGCAGTTATTCGTCTGGGGCCAACGTCCTGACTTTC

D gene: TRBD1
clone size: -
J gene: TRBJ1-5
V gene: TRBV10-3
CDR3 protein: CAISERQPGGQPQHF
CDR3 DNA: TGTGCCATCAGTGAGAGGCAGCCAGGGGGCCAGCCCCAGCATTTT

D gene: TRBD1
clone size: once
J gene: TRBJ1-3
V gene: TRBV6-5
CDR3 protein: CASSWDRSGNTIYF
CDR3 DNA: TGTGCCAGCAGTTGGGACAGGAGTGGAAACACCATATATTTT

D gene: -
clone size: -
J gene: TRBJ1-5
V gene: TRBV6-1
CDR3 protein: CASSGLVGYSNQPQHF
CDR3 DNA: TGTGCCAGCAGTGGACTAGTCGGTTATAGCAATCAGCCCCAGCATTTT

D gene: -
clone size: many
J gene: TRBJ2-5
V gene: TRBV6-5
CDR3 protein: CASSFKQGSEEETQYF
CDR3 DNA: TGTGCCAGCAGTTTTAAACAGGGTTCTGAGGAAGAGACCCAGTACTTC

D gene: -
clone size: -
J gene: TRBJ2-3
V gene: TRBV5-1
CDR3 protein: CASSFGDFTDTQYF
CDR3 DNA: TGCGCCAGCAGCTTCGGAGACTTTACGGATACGCAGTATTTT

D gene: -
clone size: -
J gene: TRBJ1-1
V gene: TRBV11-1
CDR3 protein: CASSSSGGTEAFF
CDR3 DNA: TGTGCCAGCAGCTCCAGTGGGGGGACTGAAGCTTTCTTT

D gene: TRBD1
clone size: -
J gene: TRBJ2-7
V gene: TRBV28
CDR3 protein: CASQGFGTGNYEQYF
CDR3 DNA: TGTGCCAGTCAAGGGTTCGGGACAGGGAACTACGAGCAGTACTTC

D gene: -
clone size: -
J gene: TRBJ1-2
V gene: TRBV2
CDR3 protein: CASSGIGISGYTF
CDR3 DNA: TGTGCCAGCAGTGGTATAGGGATCTCTGGCTACACCTTC

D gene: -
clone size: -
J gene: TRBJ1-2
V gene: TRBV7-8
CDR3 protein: CASSSKGVTTYGYTF
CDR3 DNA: TGTGCCAGCAGCTCCAAGGGGGTAACGACATATGGCTACACCTTC

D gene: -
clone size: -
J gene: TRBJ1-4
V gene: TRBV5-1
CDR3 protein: CASSLDRPRGEKLFF
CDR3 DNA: TGCGCCAGCAGCTTGGATCGGCCACGAGGTGAAAAACTGTTTTTT

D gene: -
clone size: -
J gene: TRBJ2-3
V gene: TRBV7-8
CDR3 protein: CASSLVANTDTQYF
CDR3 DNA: TGTGCCAGCAGCTTAGTTGCCAACACAGATACGCAGTATTTT

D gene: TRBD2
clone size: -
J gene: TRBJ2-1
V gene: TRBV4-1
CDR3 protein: CASSHRTSGRQAEQFF
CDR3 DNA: TGCGCCAGCAGCCACCGGACTAGCGGCCGGCAGGCTGAGCAGTTCTTC

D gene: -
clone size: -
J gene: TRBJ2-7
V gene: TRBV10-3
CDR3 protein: CAISGGRGSYEQYF
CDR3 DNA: TGTGCCATCAGTGGGGGCAGGGGAAGCTACGAGCAGTACTTC

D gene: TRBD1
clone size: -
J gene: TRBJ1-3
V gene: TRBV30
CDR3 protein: CAWRGQGSGNTIYF
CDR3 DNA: TGTGCCTGGAGAGGACAGGGCTCTGGAAACACCATATATTTT

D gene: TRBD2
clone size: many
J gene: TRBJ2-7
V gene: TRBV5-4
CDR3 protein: CASSTWTSGTHEQYF
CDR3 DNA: TGTGCCAGCAGCACATGGACTAGCGGGACGCACGAGCAGTACTTC

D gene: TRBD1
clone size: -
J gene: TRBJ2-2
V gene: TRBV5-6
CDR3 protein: CASSLGRGFTGELFF
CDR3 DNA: TGTGCCAGCAGCTTGGGCAGGGGGTTCACCGGGGAGCTGTTTTTT

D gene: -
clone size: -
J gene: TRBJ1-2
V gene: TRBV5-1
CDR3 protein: CASSFESPNYGYTF
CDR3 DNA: TGCGCCAGCAGCTTTGAGAGCCCTAACTATGGCTACACCTTC

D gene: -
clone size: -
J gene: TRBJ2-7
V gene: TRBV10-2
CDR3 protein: CATWDGVSEQYF
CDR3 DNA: TGCGCCACCTGGGACGGGGTATCCGAGCAGTACTTC

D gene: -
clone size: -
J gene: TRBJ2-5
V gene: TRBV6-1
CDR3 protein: CASSSVPKETQYF
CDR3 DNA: TGTGCCAGCAGTTCAGTCCCAAAAGAGACCCAGTACTTC

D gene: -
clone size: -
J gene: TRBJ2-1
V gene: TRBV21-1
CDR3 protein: CASSVRDLEHNEQFF
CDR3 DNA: TGTGCCAGTTCAGTACGGGACTTGGAACATAATGAGCAGTTCTTC

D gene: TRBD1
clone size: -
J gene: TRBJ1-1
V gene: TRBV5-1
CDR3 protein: CASSKRFGTGGEMTEAFF
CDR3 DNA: TGCGCCAGCAGCAAACGATTCGGGACAGGGGGCGAAATGACTGAAGCTTTCTTT

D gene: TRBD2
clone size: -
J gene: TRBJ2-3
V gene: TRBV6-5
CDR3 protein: CASKTSGSTDTQYF
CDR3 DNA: TGTGCCAGCAAAACTAGCGGGAGCACAGATACGCAGTATTTT

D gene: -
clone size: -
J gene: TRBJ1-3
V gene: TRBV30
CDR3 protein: CAWRPRSAGNTIYF
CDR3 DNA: TGTGCCTGGAGGCCTAGGAGTGCCGGGAACACCATATATTTT

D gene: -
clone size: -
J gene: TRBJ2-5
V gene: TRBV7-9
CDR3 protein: CASTPLQGGGETQYF
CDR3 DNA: TGTGCCAGCACCCCACTACAGGGAGGTGGAGAGACCCAGTACTTC

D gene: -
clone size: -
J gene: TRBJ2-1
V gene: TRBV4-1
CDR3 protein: CASRPPPRTGLSYNEQFF
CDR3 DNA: TGCGCCAGCAGACCCCCCCCGCGGACCGGTTTATCCTACAATGAGCAGTTCTTC

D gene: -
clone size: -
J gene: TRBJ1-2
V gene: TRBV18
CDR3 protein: CASSPPINYGYTF
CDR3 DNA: TGTGCCAGCTCACCACCCATAAACTATGGCTACACCTTC

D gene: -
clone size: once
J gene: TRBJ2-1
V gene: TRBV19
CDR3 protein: CASSIELGVYNEQFF
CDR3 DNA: TGTGCCAGTAGTATCGAACTAGGTGTGTACAATGAGCAGTTCTTC

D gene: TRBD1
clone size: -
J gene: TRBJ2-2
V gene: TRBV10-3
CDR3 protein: CAISRQGASTGELFF
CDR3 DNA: TGTGCCATCAGCCGACAGGGGGCGAGCACCGGGGAGCTGTTTTTT

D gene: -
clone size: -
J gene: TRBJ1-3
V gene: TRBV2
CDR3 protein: CASSESGNTIYF
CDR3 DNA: TGTGCCAGCAGTGAAAGTGGAAACACCATATATTTT

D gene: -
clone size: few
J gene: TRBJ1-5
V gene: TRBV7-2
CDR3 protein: CASSVAGRGNQPQHF
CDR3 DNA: TGTGCCAGCAGTGTGGCAGGGAGGGGCAATCAGCCCCAGCATTTT

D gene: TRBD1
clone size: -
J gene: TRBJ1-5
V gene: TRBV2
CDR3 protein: CASKILQGADQPQHF
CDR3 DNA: TGTGCCAGCAAAATACTACAGGGGGCTGACCAGCCCCAGCATTTT

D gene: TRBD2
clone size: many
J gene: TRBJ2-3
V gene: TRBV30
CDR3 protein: CAWGSGLAGGAGSTDTQYF
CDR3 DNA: TGTGCCTGGGGCTCGGGACTAGCGGGAGGTGCTGGAAGCACAGATACGCAGTATTTT

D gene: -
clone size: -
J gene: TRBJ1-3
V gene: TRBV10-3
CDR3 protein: CAISQQGGNTIYF
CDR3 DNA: TGTGCCATCAGTCAACAGGGTGGAAACACCATATATTTT

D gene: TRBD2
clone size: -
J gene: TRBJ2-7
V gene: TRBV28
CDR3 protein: CASSTTGGPFPPEQYF
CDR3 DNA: TGTGCCAGCAGTACCACGGGAGGGCCGTTCCCCCCCGAGCAGTACTTC

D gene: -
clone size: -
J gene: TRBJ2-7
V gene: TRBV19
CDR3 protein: CASSIRSVSSYEQYF
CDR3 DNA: TGTGCCAGTAGTATACGGAGCGTTAGCTCCTACGAGCAGTACTTC